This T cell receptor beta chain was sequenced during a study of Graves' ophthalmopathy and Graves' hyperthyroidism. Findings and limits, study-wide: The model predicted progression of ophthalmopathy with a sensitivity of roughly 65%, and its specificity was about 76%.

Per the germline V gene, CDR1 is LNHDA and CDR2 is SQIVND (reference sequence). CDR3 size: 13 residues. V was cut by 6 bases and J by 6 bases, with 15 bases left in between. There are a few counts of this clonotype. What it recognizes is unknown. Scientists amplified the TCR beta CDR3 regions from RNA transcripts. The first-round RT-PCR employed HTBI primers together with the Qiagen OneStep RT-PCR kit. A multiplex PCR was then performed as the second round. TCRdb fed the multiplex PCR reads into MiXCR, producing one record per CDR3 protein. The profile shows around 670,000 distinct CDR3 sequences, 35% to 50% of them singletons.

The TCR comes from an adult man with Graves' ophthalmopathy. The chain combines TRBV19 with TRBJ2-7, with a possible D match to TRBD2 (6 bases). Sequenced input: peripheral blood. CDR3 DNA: TGTGCCAGTAGGCCGAACGGGGGATCCGAGCAGTACTTC. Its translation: CASRPNGGSEQYF.